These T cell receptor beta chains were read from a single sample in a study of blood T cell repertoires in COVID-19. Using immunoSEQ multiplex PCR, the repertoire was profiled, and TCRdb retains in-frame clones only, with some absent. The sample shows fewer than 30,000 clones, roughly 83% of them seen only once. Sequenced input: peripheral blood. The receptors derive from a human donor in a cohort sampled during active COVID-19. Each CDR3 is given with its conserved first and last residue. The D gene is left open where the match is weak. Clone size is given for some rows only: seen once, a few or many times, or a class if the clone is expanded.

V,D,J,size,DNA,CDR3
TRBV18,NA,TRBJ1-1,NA,TGTGCCAGCTCACCACCGGCAGGGTGGGTGAACACTGAAGCTTTCTTT,CASSPPAGWVNTEAFF
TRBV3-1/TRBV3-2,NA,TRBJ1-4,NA,TGTGCCAGCAGCCCGTCACAGGGCAGTGAAAAACTGTTTTTT,CASSPSQGSEKLFF
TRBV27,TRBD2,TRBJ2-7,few,TGTGCCAGCGGTAGCGGGAGCTCCTACGAGCAGTACTTC,CASGSGSSYEQYF
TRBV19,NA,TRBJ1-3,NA,TGTGCCAGTACCCAGGGGTTCTCCTCTGGAAACACCATATATTTT,CASTQGFSSGNTIYF
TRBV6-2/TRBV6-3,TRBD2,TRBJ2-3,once,TGTGCCAGCAGTTATAGCGGGGGGGCCACAGATACGCAGTATTTT,CASSYSGGATDTQYF
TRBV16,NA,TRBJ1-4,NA,TGTGCCAGCAGCCAATTCAGGGGTATGGATGAAAAACTGTTTTTT,CASSQFRGMDEKLFF
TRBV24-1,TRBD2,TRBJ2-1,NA,TGTGCCACCAGTGATGCCGGGAGGCATGAGCAGTTCTTC,CATSDAGRHEQFF
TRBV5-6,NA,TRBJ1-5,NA,TGTGCCAGCAGCACCGGGGGGTATAGCAATCAGCCCCAGCATTTT,CASSTGGYSNQPQHF
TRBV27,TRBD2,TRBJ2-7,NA,TGTGCCAGCAGCCCGGGACTAGCGGGATTAGAGCAGTACTTC,CASSPGLAGLEQYF
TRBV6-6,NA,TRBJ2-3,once,TGTGCCAGCAGTTACCTCAAGGGGGGGCGCACAGATACGCAGTATTTT,CASSYLKGGRTDTQYF
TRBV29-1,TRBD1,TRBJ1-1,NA,TGCAGCGTTGAAGGGCGGTACAGGGGGAACACTGAAGCTTTCTTT,CSVEGRYRGNTEAFF
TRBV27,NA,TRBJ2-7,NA,TGTGCCAGCAGAAAGGAGGACGCTCCCCCATACGAGCAGTACTTC,CASRKEDAPPYEQYF
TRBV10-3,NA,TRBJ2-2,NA,TGTGCCATCAGTCCCGGGACTTTGAACACCGGGGAGCTGTTTTTT,CAISPGTLNTGELFF
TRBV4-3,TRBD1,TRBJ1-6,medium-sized,TGCGCCAGCAGCCGGGACAGGGGAAGGGCTTCACCCCTCCACTTT,CASSRDRGRASPLHF
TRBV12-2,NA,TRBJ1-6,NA,TGTGCAAGTCGCTTATACGAAGAAGAGGCGTCCTATAATTCACCCCTCCACTTT,CASRLYEEEASYNSPLHF
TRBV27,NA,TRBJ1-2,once,TGTGCCAGCAGTAACTCGGGGGGTCACTATGGCTACACCTTC,CASSNSGGHYGYTF
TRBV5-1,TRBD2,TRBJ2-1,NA,TGCGCCAGCAGCAAGACGCGGGGGAGCTCCTACAATGAGCAGTTCTTC,CASSKTRGSSYNEQFF
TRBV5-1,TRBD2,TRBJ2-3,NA,TGCGCCAGCGGGCGGGGGGGCACAGATACGCAGTATTTT,CASGRGGTDTQYF
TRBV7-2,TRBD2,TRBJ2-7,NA,TGTGCCAGCAGCTTAGGACTAGCAAAATCCTACGAGCAGTACTTC,CASSLGLAKSYEQYF
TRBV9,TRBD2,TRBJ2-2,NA,TGTGCCAGCAGCGGCAGGCATAGCGGGAGCACCGGGGAGCTGTTTTTT,CASSGRHSGSTGELFF
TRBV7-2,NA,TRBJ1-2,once,TGTGCCAGCAGCCCAGACAAAAATTATGGCTACACCTTC,CASSPDKNYGYTF
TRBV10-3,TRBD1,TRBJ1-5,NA,TGTGCCATCGGAGGACAGGGAGTAAGTCAGCCCCAGCATTTT,CAIGGQGVSQPQHF
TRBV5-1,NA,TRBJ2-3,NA,TGCGCCAGCAGCCCACGAATACAGACAGATACGCAGTATTTT,CASSPRIQTDTQYF
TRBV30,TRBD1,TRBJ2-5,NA,TGTGCCTGGAGTCCCGGGACAGGGGGGAGAGAGACCCAGTACTTC,CAWSPGTGGRETQYF
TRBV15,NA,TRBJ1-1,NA,TGTGCCACCAGTCCTAGAGACGGGGCTGAAGCTTTCTTT,CATSPRDGAEAFF
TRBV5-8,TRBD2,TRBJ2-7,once,TGTGCCAGCAGCTTAGGGACTAGCGGGGGCAGCTCCTACGAGCAGTACTTC,CASSLGTSGGSSYEQYF
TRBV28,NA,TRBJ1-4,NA,TGTGCCAGCAAGAGCGGAACAACTAATGAAAAACTGTTTTTT,CASKSGTTNEKLFF
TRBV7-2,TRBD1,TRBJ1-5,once,TGTGCCAGCAGTCCCGACAGGGATCAGCCCCAGCATTTT,CASSPDRDQPQHF
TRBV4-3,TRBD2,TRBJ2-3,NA,TGCGCCAGCAGCCATGCACCCTCTGCGGGGGGGGTTGGGGATACGCAGTATTTT,CASSHAPSAGGVGDTQYF
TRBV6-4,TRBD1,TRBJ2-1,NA,TGTGCCAGCAGTGACTCGACAGGGGGCAATGAGCAGTTCTTC,CASSDSTGGNEQFF
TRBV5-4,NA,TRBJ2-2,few,TGTGCCAGCAGCAAGGACAGGAACACCGGGGAGCTGTTTTTT,CASSKDRNTGELFF
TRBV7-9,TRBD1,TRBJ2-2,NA,TGTGCCAGCATCCGACAGGGAGCCGGGGAGCTGTTTTTT,CASIRQGAGELFF
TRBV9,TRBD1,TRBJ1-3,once,TGTGCCAGCAGTTACGCAGGGGGAGGTTTAGGAAACACCATATATTTT,CASSYAGGGLGNTIYF
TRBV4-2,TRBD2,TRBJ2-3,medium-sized,TGTGCCAGCAGCCAAGCGGGGGGGGCAACAGATACGCAGTATTTT,CASSQAGGATDTQYF
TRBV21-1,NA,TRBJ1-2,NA,TGTGCCAGCGGAGGGCCCTATAGACAGCCAGCTAACTATGGCTACACCTTC,CASGGPYRQPANYGYTF
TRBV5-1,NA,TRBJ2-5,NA,TGCGCCAGCAGCCTCTTTGGGGGCGGAGTCCAAGAGACCCAGTACTTC,CASSLFGGGVQETQYF
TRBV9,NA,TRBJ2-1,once,TGTGCCAGCAGCGTGGCGGGACAGTCCTACAATGAGCAGTTCTTC,CASSVAGQSYNEQFF
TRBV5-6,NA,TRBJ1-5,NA,TGTGCCAGCAGCTTGTACGCGGGCAATCAGCCCCAGCATTTT,CASSLYAGNQPQHF
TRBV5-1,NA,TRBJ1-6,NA,TGCGCCAGCAGCCCAGGGACAAGTAATTCACCCCTCCACTTT,CASSPGTSNSPLHF
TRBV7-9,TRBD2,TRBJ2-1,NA,TGTGCCAGCAGCCGCAGCGGGGGGCCTGACAATGAGCAGTTCTTC,CASSRSGGPDNEQFF
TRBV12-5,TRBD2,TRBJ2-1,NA,TGTGCTAGTGGTCCTGGGACTAGCGGGAGTGATGAGCAGTTCTTC,CASGPGTSGSDEQFF
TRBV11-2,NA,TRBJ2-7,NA,TGTGCCAGCAGCTTAGAGGCAGGGATAAGGTACGAGCAGTACTTC,CASSLEAGIRYEQYF
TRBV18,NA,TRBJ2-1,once,TGTGCCAGCTCCCAAAAGGGGGATGGGCAGTTCTTC,CASSQKGDGQFF
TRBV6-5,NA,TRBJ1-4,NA,TGTGCCAGCAGCGCAGGGATCCTAGATAGTGAAAAACTGTTTTTT,CASSAGILDSEKLFF
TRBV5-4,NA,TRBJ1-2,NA,TGTGCCAGCAGCCCGGGCTATGGCTACACCTTC,CASSPGYGYTF
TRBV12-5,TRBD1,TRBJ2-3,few,TGTGCTAGTGGTTTGGACCACTCGACAGGGGTCCGCACAGATACGCAGTATTTT,CASGLDHSTGVRTDTQYF
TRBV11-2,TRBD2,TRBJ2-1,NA,TGTGCCAGCAGCTTAGCGATACTCGGACTAGCGGGAAATTCCCGGTTCTTC,CASSLAILGLAGNSRFF
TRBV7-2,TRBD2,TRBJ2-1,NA,TGTGCCAGCAGCTGGGCGGGAGGAGGAGCGGAGCAGTTCTTC,CASSWAGGGAEQFF
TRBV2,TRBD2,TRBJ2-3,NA,TGTGCCAGCAGTGCTCTTAGCGGGGGGGTTGGAGATACGCAGTATTTT,CASSALSGGVGDTQYF
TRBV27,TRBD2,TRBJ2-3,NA,TGTGCCAGCAGTTTAAGGACTAGTCCAGGGTTTGGCACAGATACGCAGTATTTT,CASSLRTSPGFGTDTQYF
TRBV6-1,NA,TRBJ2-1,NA,TGTGCCAGCAGTGAATCCGACAGCGTAATTGGCTACAATGAGCAGTTCTTC,CASSESDSVIGYNEQFF
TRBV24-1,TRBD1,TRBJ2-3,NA,TGTGCCACCAGTGCAAACTCCCCGGGACAGGGTACGCAGTATTTT,CATSANSPGQGTQYF
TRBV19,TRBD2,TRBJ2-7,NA,TGTGCCAGTAGACTCCTAGCGGGTGTTTCCTACGAGCAGTACTTC,CASRLLAGVSYEQYF
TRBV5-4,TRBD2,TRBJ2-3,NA,TGTGCCAGCAGCTTGGGCGGGACTAGCGGGAGTGATACGCAGTATTTT,CASSLGGTSGSDTQYF
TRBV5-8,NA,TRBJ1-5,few,TGTGCCAGCAGCTTGGCGGCAGGACGAGGAGGAGGCAATCAGCCCCAGCATTTT,CASSLAAGRGGGNQPQHF